These 3 T cell receptor beta chains originate from one sample sequenced in a study of cytomegalovirus exposure and HLA in healthy donors. It was with 60 Vbeta and 13 Jbeta primers that the PCR ran. Assay: immunoSEQ multiplex PCR; the TCRdb copy retains only in-frame clones and omits some. The repertoire consists of more than 80,000 clones, with around four fifths occurring once and the leading ten covering 3% to 4.5%. The sample taken for sequencing was PBMCs. These receptors were collected from a female donor in good health and CMV-seropositive.

The J gene is TRBJ2-3, the V gene TRBV10-3; the D gene is possibly TRBD2 (6 bases). The germline gives CDR1 ENHRY, CDR2 SYGVKD. V lost 6 bases and J lost 5, with 15 bases in between. The CDR3 totals 14 residues. The CDR3 region is CAISWEEGIDTQYF. The CDR3 nucleotides are TGTGCCATCAGCTGGGAGGAGGGTATAGATACGCAGTATTTT.

The V and J genes are TRBV28 and TRBJ1-2; possibly TRBD1 for D (6 bases). V lost 2 bases and J 0 bases, leaving 22 bases between the germline ends. The CDR3 is 19 amino acids. Germline CDR1 MDHEN, CDR2 SYDVKM. The DNA for the CDR3 is TGTGCCAGCAGTTTAGTATTAGGTAGTTGGGGGCGAGCTAACTATGGCTACACCTTC. Residues: CASSLVLGSWGRANYGYTF.

This chain connects TRBV7-7 to TRBJ2-5, with 7 bases aligning to TRBD2. The V and J ends lost 4 bases and 4 bases, in that order; junction bases with no gene match: 6. Germline CDR1 SSHAT, CDR2 FNYEAQ (reference sequence). This CDR3 contains 14 residues. DNA for the CDR3: TGTGCCAGCAGCTCCGTGGGGGGGGGAGAGACCCAGTACTTC. This encodes CASSSVGGGETQYF. Looking up the rest from reference TRBV7-7 and TRBJ2-5 gives the full variable domain: GAGVSQSPRYKVTKRGQDVTLRCDPISSHATLYWYQQALGQGPEFLTYFNYEAQPDKSGLPSDRFSAERPEGSISTLTIQRTEQRDSAMYRCASSSVGGGETQYFGPGTRLLVL.